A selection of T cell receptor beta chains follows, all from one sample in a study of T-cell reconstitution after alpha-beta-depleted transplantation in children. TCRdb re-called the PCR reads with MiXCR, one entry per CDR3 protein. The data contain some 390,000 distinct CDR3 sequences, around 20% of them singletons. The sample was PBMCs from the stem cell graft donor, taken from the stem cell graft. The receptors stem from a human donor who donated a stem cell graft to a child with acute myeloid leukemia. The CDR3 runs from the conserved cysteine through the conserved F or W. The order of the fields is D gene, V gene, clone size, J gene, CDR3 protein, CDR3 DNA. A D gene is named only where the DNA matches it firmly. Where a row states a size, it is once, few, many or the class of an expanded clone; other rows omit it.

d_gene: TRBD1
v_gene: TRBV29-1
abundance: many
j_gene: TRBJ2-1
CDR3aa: CSVAYVTGNEQFF
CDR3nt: TGCAGCGTTGCATACGTGACAGGGAATGAGCAGTTCTTC

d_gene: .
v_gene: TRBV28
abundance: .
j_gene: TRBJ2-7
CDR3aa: CATSRVGRVYEQYF
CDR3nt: TGTGCCACCTCACGGGTGGGTAGAGTGTACGAGCAGTACTTC

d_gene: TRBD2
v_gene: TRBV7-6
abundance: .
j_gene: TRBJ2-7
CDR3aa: CASSLASDSGRAYEQYF
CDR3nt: TGTGCCAGCAGCTTAGCCTCAGATAGCGGGAGGGCATACGAGCAGTACTTC

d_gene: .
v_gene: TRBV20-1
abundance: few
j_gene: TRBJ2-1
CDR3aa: CSARVGRGVGNEQFF
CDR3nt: TGCAGTGCTAGAGTGGGCAGGGGAGTGGGCAATGAGCAGTTCTTC

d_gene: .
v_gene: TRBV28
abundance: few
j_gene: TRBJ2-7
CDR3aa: CASSPRPAYEQYF
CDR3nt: TGTGCCAGCAGTCCTAGGCCCGCCTACGAGCAGTACTTC

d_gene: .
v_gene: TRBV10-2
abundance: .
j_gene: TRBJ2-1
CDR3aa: CASSESEIAEYNEQFF
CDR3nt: TGCGCCAGCAGTGAGTCTGAGATAGCGGAGTACAATGAGCAGTTCTTC

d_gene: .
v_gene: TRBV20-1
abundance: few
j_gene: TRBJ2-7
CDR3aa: CSARETLIREQYF
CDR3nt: TGCAGTGCTAGAGAGACTCTAATACGAGAGCAGTACTTC

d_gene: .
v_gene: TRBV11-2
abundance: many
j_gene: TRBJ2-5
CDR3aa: CASSLAVPPETQYF
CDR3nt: TGTGCCAGCAGCTTAGCGGTCCCCCCAGAGACCCAGTACTTC

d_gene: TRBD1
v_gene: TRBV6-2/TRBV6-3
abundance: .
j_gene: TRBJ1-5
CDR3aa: CASSYIAGTGFGNQPQHF
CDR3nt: TGTGCCAGCAGTTACATCGCCGGGACAGGCTTTGGCAATCAGCCCCAGCATTTT

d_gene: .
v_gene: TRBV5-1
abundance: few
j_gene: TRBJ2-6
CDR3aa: CASNQGPGANVLTF
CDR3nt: TGCGCCAGCAACCAGGGACCTGGGGCCAACGTCCTGACTTTC

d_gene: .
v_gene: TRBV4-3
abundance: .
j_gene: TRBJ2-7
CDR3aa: CASSPSWGYEQYF
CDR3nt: TGCGCCAGCAGCCCTAGTTGGGGCTACGAGCAGTACTTC

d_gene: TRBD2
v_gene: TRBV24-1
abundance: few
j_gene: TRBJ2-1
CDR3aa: CATSDSSGRAVSYNEQFF
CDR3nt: TGTGCCACCAGTGATAGTAGCGGGAGGGCCGTCTCCTACAATGAGCAGTTCTTC

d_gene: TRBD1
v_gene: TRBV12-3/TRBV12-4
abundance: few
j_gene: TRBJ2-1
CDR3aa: CASSPEGQSYNEQFF
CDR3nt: TGTGCCAGCAGTCCCGAGGGACAGAGCTACAATGAGCAGTTCTTC

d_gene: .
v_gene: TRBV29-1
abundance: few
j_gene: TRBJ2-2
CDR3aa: CSVVMRVAGELFF
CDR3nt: TGCAGCGTTGTAATGAGGGTTGCCGGGGAGCTGTTTTTT

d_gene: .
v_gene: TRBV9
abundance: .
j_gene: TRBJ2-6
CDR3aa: CASSTNRAGANVLTF
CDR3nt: TGTGCCAGCAGCACTAACAGGGCTGGGGCCAACGTCCTGACTTTC

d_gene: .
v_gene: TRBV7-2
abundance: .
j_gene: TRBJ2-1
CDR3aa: CASSSTMNEQFF
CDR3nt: TGTGCCAGCAGCTCAACGATGAATGAGCAGTTCTTC

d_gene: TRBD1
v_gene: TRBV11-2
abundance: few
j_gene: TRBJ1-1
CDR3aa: CASSSLAGGRTEAFF
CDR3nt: TGTGCCAGCAGCTCCCTGGCAGGGGGTAGAACTGAAGCTTTCTTT

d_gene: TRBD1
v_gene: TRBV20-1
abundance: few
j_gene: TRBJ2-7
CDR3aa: CSLHRQGANEQYF
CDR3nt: TGCAGCCTACACCGGCAGGGGGCAAACGAGCAGTACTTC

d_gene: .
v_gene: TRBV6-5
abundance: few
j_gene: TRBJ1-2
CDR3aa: CASSYSGGNYGYTF
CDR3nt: TGTGCCAGCAGTTACTCGGGGGGTAACTATGGCTACACCTTC

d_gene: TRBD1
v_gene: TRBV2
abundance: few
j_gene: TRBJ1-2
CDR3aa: CASRPGTGDFYGYTF
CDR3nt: TGTGCCAGCAGGCCCGGGACAGGGGATTTCTATGGCTACACCTTC

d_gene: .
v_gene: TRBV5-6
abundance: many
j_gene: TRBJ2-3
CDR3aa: CASSLRVADTQYF
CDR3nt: TGTGCCAGCAGCTTACGGGTGGCAGATACGCAGTATTTT

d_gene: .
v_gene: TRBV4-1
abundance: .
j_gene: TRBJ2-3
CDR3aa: CASSQVNYRSTDTQYF
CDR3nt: TGCGCCAGCAGCCAAGTCAACTACAGAAGCACAGATACGCAGTATTTT

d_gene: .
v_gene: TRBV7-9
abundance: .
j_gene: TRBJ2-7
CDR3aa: CASSFPGEQYF
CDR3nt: TGTGCCAGCAGCTTCCCGGGCGAGCAGTACTTC

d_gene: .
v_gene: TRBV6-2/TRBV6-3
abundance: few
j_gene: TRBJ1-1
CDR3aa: CASSYFDRKEAFF
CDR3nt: TGTGCCAGCAGTTACTTCGACAGGAAAGAAGCTTTCTTT

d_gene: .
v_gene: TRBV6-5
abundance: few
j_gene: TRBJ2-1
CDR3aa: CASSFSITGSSYNEQFF
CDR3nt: TGTGCCAGCAGTTTCTCAATAACAGGGAGCTCCTACAATGAGCAGTTCTTC

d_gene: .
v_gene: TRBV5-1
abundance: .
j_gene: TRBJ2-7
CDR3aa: CASSLAMSGDYYEQYF
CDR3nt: TGCGCCAGCAGCTTGGCCATGTCAGGAGATTACTACGAGCAGTACTTC

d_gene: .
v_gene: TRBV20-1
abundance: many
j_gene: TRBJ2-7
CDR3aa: CSARNDGIYEQYF
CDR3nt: TGCAGTGCTAGAAACGACGGGATCTACGAGCAGTACTTC

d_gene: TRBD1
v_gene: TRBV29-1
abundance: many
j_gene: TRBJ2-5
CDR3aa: CSVGGTGGETQYF
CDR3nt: TGCAGCGTCGGGGGGACAGGGGGTGAGACCCAGTACTTC

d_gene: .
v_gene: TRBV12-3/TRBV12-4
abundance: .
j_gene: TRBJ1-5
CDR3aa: CASRPSNQPQHF
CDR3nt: TGTGCCAGCAGACCCAGCAATCAGCCCCAGCATTTT

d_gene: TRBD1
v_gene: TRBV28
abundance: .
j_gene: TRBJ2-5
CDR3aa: CASRDGTGLPETQYF
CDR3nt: TGTGCCAGCAGAGACGGGACAGGGCTACCAGAGACCCAGTACTTC

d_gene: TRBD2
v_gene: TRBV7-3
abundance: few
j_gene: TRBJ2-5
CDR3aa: CASGSGRSGTQYF
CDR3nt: TGTGCCAGCGGGAGCGGGAGAAGTGGGACCCAGTACTTC

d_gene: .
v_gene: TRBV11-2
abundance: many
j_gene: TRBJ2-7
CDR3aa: CASSRRGGLLSEQYF
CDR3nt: TGTGCCAGCAGCAGACGCGGAGGGTTGCTATCCGAGCAGTACTTC

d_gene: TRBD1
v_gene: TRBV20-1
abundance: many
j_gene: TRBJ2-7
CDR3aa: CSARDLGQGENEQYF
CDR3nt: TGCAGTGCTAGAGATTTGGGACAGGGGGAAAACGAGCAGTACTTC

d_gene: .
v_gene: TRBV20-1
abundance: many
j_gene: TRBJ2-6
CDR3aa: CSASSSLGSGANVLTF
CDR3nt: TGCAGTGCTAGCTCATCGTTAGGCTCTGGGGCCAACGTCCTGACTTTC

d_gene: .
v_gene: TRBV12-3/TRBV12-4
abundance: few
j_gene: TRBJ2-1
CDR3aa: CASSASSVDEQFF
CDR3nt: TGTGCCAGCAGTGCCTCTAGCGTTGACGAGCAGTTCTTC

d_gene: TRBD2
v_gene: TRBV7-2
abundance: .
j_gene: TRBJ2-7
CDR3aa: CASSREASGGYEQYF
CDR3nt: TGTGCCAGCAGCAGAGAGGCTAGCGGGGGGTACGAGCAGTACTTC

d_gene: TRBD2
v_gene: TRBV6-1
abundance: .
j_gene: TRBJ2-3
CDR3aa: CASSETIAGVDTQYF
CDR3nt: TGTGCCAGCAGTGAAACAATAGCGGGAGTAGATACGCAGTATTTT

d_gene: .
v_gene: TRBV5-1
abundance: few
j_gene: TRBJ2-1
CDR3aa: CASSVGWLAYNEQFF
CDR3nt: TGCGCCAGCAGCGTAGGGTGGTTGGCCTACAATGAGCAGTTCTTC

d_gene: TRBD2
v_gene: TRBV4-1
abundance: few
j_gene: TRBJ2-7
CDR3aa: CASSQVGLEGEQYF
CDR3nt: TGCGCCAGCAGCCAGGTTGGACTAGAGGGCGAGCAGTACTTC

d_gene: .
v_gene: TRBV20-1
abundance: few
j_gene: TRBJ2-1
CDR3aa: CSAFFTNQQFF
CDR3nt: TGCAGTGCTTTTTTCACCAACCAGCAGTTCTTC

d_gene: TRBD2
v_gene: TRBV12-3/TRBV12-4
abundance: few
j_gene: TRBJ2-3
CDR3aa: CASSPIRRGLAGGDTQYF
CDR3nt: TGTGCCAGCAGTCCCATTCGGAGGGGACTAGCGGGAGGAGATACGCAGTATTTT

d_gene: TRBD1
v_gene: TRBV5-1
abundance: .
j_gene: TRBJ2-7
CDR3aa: CASSLPGQGNEQYF
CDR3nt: TGCGCCAGCAGCTTGCCGGGACAGGGAAACGAGCAGTACTTC

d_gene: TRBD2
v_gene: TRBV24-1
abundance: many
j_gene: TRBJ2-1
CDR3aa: CATSDAQREGVLDEQFF
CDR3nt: TGTGCCACCAGTGATGCTCAGCGGGAGGGGGTTCTCGATGAGCAGTTCTTC

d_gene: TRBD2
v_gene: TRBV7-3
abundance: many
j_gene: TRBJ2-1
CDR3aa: CASSFTSGRAYNEQFF
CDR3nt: TGTGCCAGCAGCTTTACTAGCGGGAGGGCCTACAATGAGCAGTTCTTC

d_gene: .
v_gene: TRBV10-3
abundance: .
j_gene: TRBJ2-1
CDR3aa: CAIRMTGADGEQFF
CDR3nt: TGTGCCATCAGAATGACGGGAGCGGATGGTGAGCAGTTCTTC

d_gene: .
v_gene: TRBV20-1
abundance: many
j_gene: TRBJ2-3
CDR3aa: CSAGGHPYTDTQYF
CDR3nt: TGCAGTGCTGGGGGACACCCTTACACAGATACGCAGTATTTT

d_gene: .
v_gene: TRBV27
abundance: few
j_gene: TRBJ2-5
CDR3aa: CASSLSGSSETQYF
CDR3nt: TGTGCCAGCAGTTTATCGGGCAGCTCAGAGACCCAGTACTTC

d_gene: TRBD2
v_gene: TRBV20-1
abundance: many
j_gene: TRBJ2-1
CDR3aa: CSARDEEGPSGRVFDEQFF
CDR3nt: TGCAGTGCTAGAGATGAGGAGGGGCCTAGCGGGAGGGTCTTCGATGAGCAGTTCTTC

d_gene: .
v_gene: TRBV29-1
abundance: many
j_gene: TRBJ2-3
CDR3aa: CSVGRVLTDTQYF
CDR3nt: TGCAGCGTTGGGCGGGTACTCACAGATACGCAGTATTTT

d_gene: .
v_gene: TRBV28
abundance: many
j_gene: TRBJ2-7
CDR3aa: CASSARFYEQYF
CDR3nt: TGTGCCAGCAGTGCCCGCTTCTACGAGCAGTACTTC

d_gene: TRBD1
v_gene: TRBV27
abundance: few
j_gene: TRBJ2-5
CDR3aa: CASSLSAGGAKTQYF
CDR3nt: TGTGCCAGCAGTTTATCGGCAGGGGGCGCGAAGACCCAGTACTTC

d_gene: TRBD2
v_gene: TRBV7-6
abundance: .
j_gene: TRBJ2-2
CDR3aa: CASSLDPGTSGNRELFF
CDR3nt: TGTGCCAGCAGCTTAGATCCCGGGACTAGCGGGAACCGGGAGCTGTTTTTT

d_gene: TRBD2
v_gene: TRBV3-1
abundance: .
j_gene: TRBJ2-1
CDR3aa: CATFDAGGRNEQFF
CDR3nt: TGTGCCACCTTTGATGCGGGAGGTCGGAATGAGCAGTTCTTC

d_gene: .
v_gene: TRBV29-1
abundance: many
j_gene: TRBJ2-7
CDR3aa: CSVVKDSAYEQYF
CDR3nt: TGCAGCGTTGTGAAGGACTCCGCCTACGAGCAGTACTTC

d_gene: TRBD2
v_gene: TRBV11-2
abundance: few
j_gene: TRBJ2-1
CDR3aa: CASSLREGGYNEQFF
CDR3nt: TGTGCCAGCAGCTTACGGGAGGGGGGATACAATGAGCAGTTCTTC

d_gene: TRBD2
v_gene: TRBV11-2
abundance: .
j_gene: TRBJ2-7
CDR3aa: CASSLDPLATSGRDEQYF
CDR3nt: TGTGCCAGCAGCTTAGATCCCCTAGCTACTAGCGGGAGAGACGAGCAGTACTTC

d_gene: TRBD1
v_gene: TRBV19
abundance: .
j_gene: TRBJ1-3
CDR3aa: CASSQDRASGNTIYF
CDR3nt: TGTGCCAGTAGCCAAGACAGGGCCTCTGGAAACACCATATATTTT